The T cell receptor beta chain under discussion was sequenced for a study of immune reconstitution after stem cell transplant in scleroderma. This clonotype is labeled medium-sized. Trimming removed 4 bases at V and 6 bases at J, with 4 bases between. In germline, CDR1 is KGHSH, CDR2 LQKENI. There are 11 residues in the CDR3. TCRdb reprocessed the RT-PCR reads with MiXCR, giving one entry per CDR3 protein. The sample holds 2,500 or so distinct CDR3 sequences, 11% seen once. Sampling was carried out before or after autologous hematopoietic stem cell transplantation (not recorded which). The rearrangement links TRBV18 to TRBJ2-1; no firm D call. The receptor's source is a female donor with systemic sclerosis. The CDR3 DNA reads as TGTGCCAGCTCACGTGGCAATGAGCAGTTCTTC. Translation: CASSRGNEQFF.